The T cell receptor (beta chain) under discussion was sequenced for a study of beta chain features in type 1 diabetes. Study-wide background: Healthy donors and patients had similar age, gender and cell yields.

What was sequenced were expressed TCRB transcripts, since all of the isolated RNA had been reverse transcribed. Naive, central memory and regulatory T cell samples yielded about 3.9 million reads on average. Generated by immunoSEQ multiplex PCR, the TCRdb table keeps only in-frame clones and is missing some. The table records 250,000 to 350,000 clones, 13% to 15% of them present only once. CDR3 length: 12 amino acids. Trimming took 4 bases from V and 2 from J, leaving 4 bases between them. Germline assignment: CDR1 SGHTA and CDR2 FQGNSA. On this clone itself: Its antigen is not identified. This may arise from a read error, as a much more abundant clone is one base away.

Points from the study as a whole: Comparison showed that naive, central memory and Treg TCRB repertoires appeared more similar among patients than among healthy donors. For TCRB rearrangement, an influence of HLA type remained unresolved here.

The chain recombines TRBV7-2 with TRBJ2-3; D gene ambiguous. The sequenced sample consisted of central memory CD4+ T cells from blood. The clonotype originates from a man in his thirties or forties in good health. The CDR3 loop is CASSSATDTQYF. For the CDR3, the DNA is TGTGCCAGCAGCTCCGCCACAGATACGCAGTATTTT.